The sequence of this T cell receptor (beta chain) was determined in a study of T-cell reconstitution after alpha-beta-depleted transplantation in children (dated by TCRdb to 2015 to 2016). With respect to the entire study: The study quantitatively tracked T-cell immune reconstitution after TCRalphabeta/CD19-depleted allogeneic hematopoietic cell transplantation in children using TCR repertoire profiling.

The germline ends are 17 bases apart after V is trimmed by 2 bases and J by 3 bases. The CDR3 sequence holds 16 residues, the cysteine and phenylalanine included. Just CDR3 DNA is preserved here, 48 bases in frame from base 1. According to the germline V gene, CDR1 reads SGHRS and CDR2 reads YFSETQ. Here is what the overall study found, with its caveats: In some patients, the high TCRbeta diversity seen at day 60 was put down to recipient T cells and intrathymic progenitors that had survived conditioning. Hyperexpanded clone frequencies declined over subsequent months; after one year, T-cell counts and TCRbeta diversity were mostly attributed to newly produced T cells. The apparently early alphabetaT-cell count recovery about two months after transplant was reportedly dependent on only several hundred rapidly expanded clones derived from non-depleted graft cells.

The receptor library was made with PCR. Sequencing instrument: Illumina HiSeq 2500. TCR library preparation used molecular barcoding, with unique molecular identifiers applied to normalize quantification of the TCRbeta repertoire. The raw public data were reprocessed by TCRdb itself: fastp quality trimming at Q25, MiXCR clonotype calling, in-frame beta chains only. CDR3 protein sequences are deduplicated, and each keeps its most common genes and DNA. The sample profile shows 200,000 to 300,000 distinct CDR3 sequences; 6.5% to 9% of them were found once. Of the sample, almost 6.5% is held by the ten largest clones. This clonotype was recorded many times. Which antigen it targets is not known. No base quality values were provided; no much bigger clone lies one nucleotide off. In light of the paper, this sample's treatment or condition label describes: allogeneic hematopoietic cell transplantation with graft depleted of TCRalphabeta T cells and CD19 B cells. Transplant recipients were children who received TCRalphabeta/CD19-depleted allogeneic hematopoietic cell grafts.

The V and J genes are TRBV5-1 and TRBJ2-5, and perhaps TRBD1 as D gene, on 6 matching bases. This TCR derives from a male patient aged 10 to 17 who had a stem cell transplant for acute lymphoblastic leukemia, so the T cells may come from the graft donor. The starting material was PBMCs, mostly from graft donor cells, obtained 180 days after TCRalphabeta/CD19-depleted stem cell transplant. The CDR3 protein: CASSFRDRSGEETQYF. The nucleotide sequence is TGCGCCAGCAGCTTCCGGGACCGGTCAGGGGAAGAGACCCAGTACTTC.